The 24 T cell receptor beta chains below all came from one sample that was sequenced in a study of blood T cell repertoires in COVID-19. TCRdb's table, derived via immunoSEQ multiplex PCR, lists solely in-frame clones and lacks some. Altogether 200,000 or so clones are present, roughly 88% being singletons, with the ten largest covering about a tenth. Sequences were obtained from peripheral blood. These receptor sequences come from a human donor with active or convalescent COVID-19. The donor label of this sample is uncertain.

The chain is built from TRBV4-1 and TRBJ1-1; weak D call: TRBD1 (6 bases). V lost 7 bases and J lost 1, with 19 bases in between. This CDR3 contains 16 residues. CDR1 is MGHRA, CDR2 YSYEKL, per germline. CDR3 region: CASTKTDSLPNTEAFF. The CDR3 region has the DNA TGCGCCAGCACCAAAACGGACAGCCTTCCGAACACTGAAGCTTTCTTT.

J is TRBJ2-1 and V is TRBV7-2; no clear D gene. This CDR3 has 11 residues. Germline V gene data show CDR1 as SGHTA and CDR2 as FQGNSA. Trimming pared 5 bases from V and 9 bases from J, leaving 8 bases between. The CDR3 spells CASSLGTEQFF. In nucleotides, the CDR3 is TGTGCCAGCAGCCTTGGCACTGAGCAGTTCTTC.

The chain recombines TRBV5-6 with TRBJ1-3; TRBD1 aligns across 10 bases. The CDR3 loop spans 18 amino acids. Germline CDR1 and CDR2: SGHDT and YYEEEE. The V and J ends lost 5 bases and 0 bases, in that order; junction bases with no gene match: 11. CDR3 DNA sequence: TGTGCCAGCAGGGCGGGACAGGGGTACTACGGCTCTGGAAACACCATATATTTT. Protein: CASRAGQGYYGSGNTIYF.

The genes are TRBV16 and TRBJ1-2; 7 nucleotides match TRBD1. The ends lost 4 bases at V and 5 bases at J; junction bases unmatched: 16. The germline V gene has CDR1 KGHSY and CDR2 FQNENV. The CDR3 length is 17 residues. DNA for the CDR3: TGTGCCAGCAGCCCCAGGGGGGAGTATCCGGGATCTTATGGCTACACCTTC. This gives the protein CASSPRGEYPGSYGYTF.

The rearrangement joins TRBV13 to TRBJ2-1; D unclear. Germline V gene data show CDR1 as PRHDT and CDR2 as FYEKMQ (reference sequence). V was cut by 5 bases and J by 5 bases, with 13 bases left in between. This CDR3 region has 14 residues. For the CDR3, the DNA is TGTGCCAGCAGCAGGCCTCGAGGAGACAATGAGCAGTTCTTC. Its translation: CASSRPRGDNEQFF.

V usage is TRBV7-9 and J usage is TRBJ1-2, with D tentatively TRBD1 (6 bases). With 0 bases removed from V and 2 bases from J, the gap between germline ends came to 13 bases. The CDR3 extends over 16 amino acids. The germline CDR1 and CDR2 sequences are SEHNR and FQNEAQ (reference sequence). The CDR3 loop is CASSLAAGTRNYGYTF. The CDR3 coding sequence is TGTGCCAGCAGCTTAGCGGCAGGGACAAGAAACTATGGCTACACCTTC. Together with reference TRBV7-9 and TRBJ1-2, the CDR3 gives the full variable domain: DTGVSQNPRHKITKRGQNVTFRCDPISEHNRLYWYRQTLGQGPEFLTYFQNEAQLEKSRLLSDRFSAERPKGSFSTLEIQRTEQGDSAMYLCASSLAAGTRNYGYTFGSGTRLTVV.

J is TRBJ2-7 and V is TRBV4-2; 8 bases are a match to TRBD2. The CDR3 sequence is 16 residues long. The junction had 7 bases not matched to a gene; V was cut back by 3 bases and J by 0 bases. Germline assignment: CDR1 LGHNA and CDR2 YNFKEQ. The CDR3 region has the DNA TGTGCCAGCAGCCAGGAACTAGCGGCACTCTCCTACGAGCAGTACTTC. Translating it yields CASSQELAALSYEQYF.

The V call is TRBV12-3 or TRBV12-4, the J call TRBJ1-2; 9 nucleotides align to TRBD1. This CDR3 contains 13 residues. V lost 6 bases to trimming and J lost 4 bases; unmatched junction nucleotides: 3. CDR3 DNA: TGTGCCAGCAGCCTGGGACAGGGCTATGGCTACACCTTC. This sequence encodes CASSLGQGYGYTF.

In regard to this clone: The same CDR3 is also encoded by other DNA sequences in this sample. The chain couples TRBV5-1 to TRBJ1-1, with 7 bases matching TRBD1. CDR3 length equals 14 residues. The V segment lost 3 bases and the J segment 1 base; nucleotides outside the gene matches: 3. Germline lookup yields CDR1 SGHRS and CDR2 YFSETQ. Here the CDR3 reads CASSSGTANTEAFF. CDR3 nucleotides: TGCGCCAGCAGCTCTGGGACAGCGAACACTGAAGCTTTCTTT.

This rearrangement joins TRBV28 to TRBJ1-3; D uncertain. The length of the CDR3 is 15 residues. Trimming cost V 8 bases and J 4 bases, with 18 bases left between them. Germline loops: CDR1 MDHEN, CDR2 SYDVKM. The chain's CDR3 is CASRDNGVAGNTIYF. CDR3 DNA: TGTGCCAGCCGGGATAACGGGGTAGCGGGAAACACCATATATTTT.

The rearrangement uses TRBV12-5 and TRBJ1-6, with D possibly matching TRBD1 (6 bases). This CDR3 has 18 amino acids. The V gene lost 0 bases and the J gene lost 6 bases, with 18 bases spanning the gap. The germline V gene encodes CDR1 LGHNT and CDR2 FRNRAP. In DNA form, the CDR3 reads TGTGCTAGTGGTTTGGTACAGGGTTTCGTAGGATTTAATTCACCCCTCCACTTT. It translates to CASGLVQGFVGFNSPLHF.

The V gene is TRBV7-2, the J gene TRBJ1-1; TRBD1 agrees at 8 bases. CDR3 length: 14 amino acids. Unmatched junction bases numbered 1, after V lost 1 base and J lost 3 bases. Looked up from germline, CDR1 is SGHTA and CDR2 is FQGNSA. In nucleotides, the CDR3 is TGTGCCAGCAGCTTAGACAGGGGGTACACTGAAGCTTTCTTT. Residues: CASSLDRGYTEAFF.

This clone has only a few counts. The gene calls are TRBV19 and TRBJ2-2, with D perhaps matching TRBD2 (6 bases). Between the trimmed V and J ends, which lost 3 bases and 7 bases, there was a span of 9 bases. The V gene's germline CDR1 is LNHDA and CDR2 SQIVND (reference sequence). The CDR3 totals 13 residues. DNA for the CDR3: TGTGCCAGTAGTATCTCGACTAGCGGGGAGCTGTTTTTT. Protein product: CASSISTSGELFF. The whole variable domain, filled in from reference TRBV19 and TRBJ2-2, reads DGGITQSPKYLFRKEGQNVTLSCEQNLNHDAMYWYRQDPGQGLRLIYYSQIVNDFQKGDIAEGYSVSREKKESFPLTVTSAQKNPTAFYLCASSISTSGELFFGEGSRLTVL.

V is TRBV28 and J is TRBJ1-6; maybe TRBD1 (5 bases). The CDR3 has 15 residues. Trimming took off 6 bases at V and 3 bases at J, with 12 bases between the two ends. Germline-derived CDR1 and CDR2 are MDHEN and SYDVKM. Written as DNA, the CDR3 is TGTGCCAGCAGCCCCCTAGGGGACTATAATTCACCCCTCCACTTT. Its translation: CASSPLGDYNSPLHF.

This chain links TRBV7-3 with TRBJ2-1; TRBD2 is a possible D gene (5 bases). Between the trimmed V and J ends, which lost 6 bases and 8 bases, there was a span of 20 bases. CDR1 is SGHTA, CDR2 FQGTGA, per germline. The CDR3 consists of 15 residues. CDR3 DNA: TGTGCCAGCAGTCCGACTACTTGGAATGGCGATGAGCAGTTCTTC. Its protein product is CASSPTTWNGDEQFF.

This clone was counted only a few times. The V and J genes are TRBV6-5 and TRBJ1-6; no firm D call. The CDR3 totals 16 residues. CDR1 and CDR2 (germline): MNHEY, SVGAGI. The ends were cut back, 4 bases at V and 10 bases at J, with 20 bases in the middle. CDR3 amino acids: CASSSLGRVPGSPLHF. The CDR3 region has the DNA TGTGCCAGCAGTTCCCTCGGGAGGGTGCCGGGCTCACCCCTCCACTTT.

The genes are TRBV15 and TRBJ1-3; 8 bases match TRBD1. V shed 0 bases, J shed 4 bases, and the junction held 2 bases outside the gene matches. Germline V gene sequence: CDR1 LNHNV, CDR2 YYDKDF (reference sequence). The CDR3 covers 15 residues. In DNA, the CDR3 is TGTGCCACCAGCAGAGATAGGGACAGGGGAAACACCATATATTTT. Translation gives CATSRDRDRGNTIYF.

The chain combines TRBV7-2 with TRBJ2-6; D gene uncertain. CDR3 size: 16 residues. In germline, CDR1 is SGHTA, CDR2 FQGNSA. Between the trimmed V and J ends, which lost 0 bases and 0 bases, there was a span of 6 bases. The CDR3 loop reads CASSLAESSGANVLTF. DNA for the CDR3: TGTGCCAGCAGCTTAGCGGAGTCCTCTGGGGCCAACGTCCTGACTTTC. The variable domain in full, with the rest retrieved from reference TRBV7-2 and TRBJ2-6, is GAGVSQSPSNKVTEKGKDVELRCDPISGHTALYWYRQSLGQGLEFLIYFQGNSAPDKSGLPSDRFSAERTGGSVSTLTIQRTQQEDSAVYLCASSLAESSGANVLTFGAGSRLTVL.

The chain uses TRBV5-4 and TRBJ1-2, with TRBD1 matching over 7 bases. The length of the CDR3 is 13 residues. Germline V lookup: CDR1 SGHNT, CDR2 YYREEE (reference sequence). J gave up 4 bases and V 4 bases, and 4 bases lay outside the gene matches. The CDR3 loop reads CASSRDSPYGYTF. DNA of the CDR3: TGTGCCAGCAGCAGGGACAGTCCCTATGGCTACACCTTC.

The rearrangement joins TRBV7-3 to TRBJ2-4, with 10 bases matching TRBD1. The CDR3 consists of 14 residues. Germline V gene lookup returns CDR1 SGHTA and CDR2 FQGTGA. Germline trimming cut 2 bases from V and 9 bases from J; bases unmatched to any gene: 4. The CDR3 loop reads CASSLGTGDGIQYF. The CDR3 DNA follows: TGTGCCAGCAGCTTAGGGACAGGGGACGGCATTCAGTACTTC.

The CDR3 is CASSLASGQVYEQYF. CDR3 coding DNA: TGTGCCAGCAGCTTAGCTTCGGGACAGGTCTACGAGCAGTACTTC. This chain joins TRBV7-9 and TRBJ2-7, with 8 bases fitting TRBD1. The CDR3 length is 15 residues. Germline V CDR1 and CDR2: SEHNR, FQNEAQ (reference sequence). V shed 0 bases, J shed 3 bases, and the junction held 4 bases outside the gene matches. Full variable domain (outside the CDR3, taken from reference TRBV7-9 and TRBJ2-7): DTGVSQNPRHKITKRGQNVTFRCDPISEHNRLYWYRQTLGQGPEFLTYFQNEAQLEKSRLLSDRFSAERPKGSFSTLEIQRTEQGDSAMYLCASSLASGQVYEQYFGPGTRLTVT.

The gene calls are TRBV6-5 and TRBJ1-2; D is undetermined. The CDR3 consists of 13 residues. Trimming took 5 bases from V and 2 from J, leaving 9 bases between them. CDR1 and CDR2 (germline): MNHEY, SVGAGI. The CDR3 region is CASSHDTNYGYTF. CDR3 coding DNA: TGTGCCAGCAGTCATGACACGAACTATGGCTACACCTTC.

This clone came up once. The gene calls are TRBV6-1 and TRBJ1-4; no clear D gene. Germline CDR1 MNHNS, CDR2 SASEGT. Trimming removed 0 bases at V and 11 bases at J, with 7 bases between. The CDR3 contains 12 residues. CDR3 in amino acids: CASSEARWKLFF. The CDR3 region has the DNA TGTGCCAGCAGTGAAGCGCGGTGGAAACTGTTTTTT.

This chain uses TRBV3-1 (or the pseudogene TRBV3-2) with TRBJ2-2; D is possibly TRBD2 (5 bases). V lost 4 bases and J lost 1, with 13 bases in between. The CDR3 extends over 16 amino acids. CDR1 and CDR2 from the germline V gene are LGHDT and YNNKEL (reference sequence). Written as DNA, the CDR3 is TGTGCCAGCAGCCTTCGTGATGCGGGGAACACCGGGGAGCTGTTTTTT. Its translation is CASSLRDAGNTGELFF.